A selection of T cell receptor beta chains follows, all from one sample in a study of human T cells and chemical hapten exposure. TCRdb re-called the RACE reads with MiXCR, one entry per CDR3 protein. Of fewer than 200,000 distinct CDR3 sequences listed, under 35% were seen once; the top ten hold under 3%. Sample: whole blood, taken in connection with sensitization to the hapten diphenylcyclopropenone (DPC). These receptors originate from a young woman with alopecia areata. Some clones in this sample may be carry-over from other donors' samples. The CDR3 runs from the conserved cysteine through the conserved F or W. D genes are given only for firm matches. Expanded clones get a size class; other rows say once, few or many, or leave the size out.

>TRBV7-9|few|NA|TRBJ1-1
TGTGCCAGCAGCTCTCAGGGAACTATGAACACTGAAGCTTTCTTT
CASSSQGTMNTEAFF
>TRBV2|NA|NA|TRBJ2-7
TGTGCCAGCAGTGAATTCGGGAGCTCCTACGAGCAGTACTTC
CASSEFGSSYEQYF
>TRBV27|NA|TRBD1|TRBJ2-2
TGTGCCACCGCACCTATAGGACAGGGGTCGGCCGGGGAGCTGTTTTTT
CATAPIGQGSAGELFF
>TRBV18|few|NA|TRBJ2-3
TGTGCCAGCTCACCGATGGACACAGATACGCAGTATTTT
CASSPMDTDTQYF
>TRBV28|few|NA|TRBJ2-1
TGTGCCAGCAGAGCCGGGACCTGGGGTGAGCAGTTCTTC
CASRAGTWGEQFF
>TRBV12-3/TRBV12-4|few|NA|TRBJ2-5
TGTGCCAGCAGTACACCACCTACTCAAGAGACCCAGTACTTC
CASSTPPTQETQYF
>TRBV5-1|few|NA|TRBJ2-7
TGCGCCAGCAGCTTGCGACAGTTTTCCTACGAGCAGTACTTC
CASSLRQFSYEQYF
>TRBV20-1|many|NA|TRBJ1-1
TGCAGTGCTAACTCGCCGGGGTGGGACACTGAAGCTTTCTTT
CSANSPGWDTEAFF
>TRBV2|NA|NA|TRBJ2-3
TGTGCCAGCAGCGCAAGTGAATGGGCGCAGTATTTT
CASSASEWAQYF
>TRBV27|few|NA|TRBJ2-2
TGTGCCAGCTCCCGACAGCCGAACACCGGGGAGCTGTTTTTT
CASSRQPNTGELFF
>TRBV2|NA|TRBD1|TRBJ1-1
TGTGCCAGCAGTGGGCCGACAGGGGTTGGCGAAGCTTTCTTT
CASSGPTGVGEAFF
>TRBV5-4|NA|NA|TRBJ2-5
TGTGCCAGCAGCTTTATATTGGGGGCCCAAGAGACCCAGTACTTC
CASSFILGAQETQYF
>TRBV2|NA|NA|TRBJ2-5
TGTGCCAGCGGGGAAACCTTAAGTACGACCCAGTACTTC
CASGETLSTTQYF
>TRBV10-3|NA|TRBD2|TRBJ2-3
TGTGCCGTTTCCCCTAGCGGGGGTTACACAGATACGCAGTATTTT
CAVSPSGGYTDTQYF
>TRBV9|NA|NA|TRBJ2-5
TGTGCCAGCAGCGTAGAGGCTAGCAGCCAAGAGACCCAGTACTTC
CASSVEASSQETQYF
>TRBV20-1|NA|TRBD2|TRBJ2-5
TGCAGTGCCATCAGCGGGAGGGCCGGAGAGACCCAGTACTTC
CSAISGRAGETQYF
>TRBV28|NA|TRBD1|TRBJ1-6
TGTGCCAGCAGCACTCCCTCCGACAGGGGTTCACCCCTCCACTTT
CASSTPSDRGSPLHF
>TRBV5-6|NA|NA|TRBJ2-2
TGTGCCAGCAGCAGTGTAGGCACCGGGGAGCTGTTTTTT
CASSSVGTGELFF
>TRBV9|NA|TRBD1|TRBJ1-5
TGTGCCAGCAGCGGGACAGGGTGGAATCAGCCCCAGCATTTT
CASSGTGWNQPQHF
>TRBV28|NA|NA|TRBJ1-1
TGTGCCAGCAGGGTCGGGGGACCGGGGAACACTGAAGCTTTCTTT
CASRVGGPGNTEAFF
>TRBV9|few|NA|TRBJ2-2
TGTGCCAGCAGCGCTTCGACGGGACACCCGAACACCGGGGAGCTGTTTTTT
CASSASTGHPNTGELFF
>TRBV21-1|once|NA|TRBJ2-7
TGTGTGGGGAGGGTGCTTTGGGCTCCGAGCTACGAGCAGTACTTC
CVGRVLWAPSYEQYF
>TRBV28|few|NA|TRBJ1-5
TGTGCCAGCAGTCCATACCAGGGATTCCAGCCCCAGCATTTT
CASSPYQGFQPQHF
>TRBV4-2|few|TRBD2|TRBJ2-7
TGTGCCAGCAGCCAATACGGTAGCGGGGGGTCAACCTACGAGCAGTACTTC
CASSQYGSGGSTYEQYF
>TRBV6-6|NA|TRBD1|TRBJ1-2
TGTGCCAGCAGGCTCCTGACAGGGGCCCTCCCCGGCGGCTACACCTTC
CASRLLTGALPGGYTF
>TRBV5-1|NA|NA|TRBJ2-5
TGCGCCAGCAGCGAAAGAGAGACCCAGTACTTC
CASSERETQYF
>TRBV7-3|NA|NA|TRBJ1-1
TGTGCCAGCAGCTTATCAGGGGCCCACACTGAAGCTTTCTTT
CASSLSGAHTEAFF
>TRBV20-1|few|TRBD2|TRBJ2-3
TGCAGTGCTGAGGGGAGCGGGGGCACAGATACGCAGTATTTT
CSAEGSGGTDTQYF
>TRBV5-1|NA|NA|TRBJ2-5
TGCGCCAGCAGCTCAACAGGGGGGGGTCAGGAGACCCAGTACTTC
CASSSTGGGQETQYF
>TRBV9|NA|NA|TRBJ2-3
TGTGCCAGCAGCGTAGTACCCACCGGGACGGCACTCACAGATACGCAGTATTTT
CASSVVPTGTALTDTQYF
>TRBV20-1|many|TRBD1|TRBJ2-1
TGCAGTGCTAGGCGACAGGGTCCCCCCAATGAGCAGTTCTTC
CSARRQGPPNEQFF
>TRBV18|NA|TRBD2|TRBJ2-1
TGTGCCAGCTCACCACGGCGGGAGGTCTATGAGCAGTTCTTC
CASSPRREVYEQFF
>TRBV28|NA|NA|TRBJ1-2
TGTGCCAGCAGTTTACAGCCACCAGGGGTCTATGGCTACACCTTC
CASSLQPPGVYGYTF
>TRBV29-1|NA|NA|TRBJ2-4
TGCAGCGTTGAATGGGGAGCCAAAAACATTCAGTACTTC
CSVEWGAKNIQYF
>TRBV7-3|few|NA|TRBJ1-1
TGTGCCAGCAGCTCTACATCAGGGAACACTGAAGCTTTCTTT
CASSSTSGNTEAFF
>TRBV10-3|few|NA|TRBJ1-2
TGTGCCATCACCACCCAGGGAGCCAACTATGGCTACACCTTC
CAITTQGANYGYTF